Listed below are T cell receptor beta chains from one sample, sequenced in a study of cytomegalovirus exposure and HLA in healthy donors. Here immunoSEQ multiplex PCR was the method, and the copy in TCRdb shows in-frame clones only, minus some. The table shows fewer than 250,000 clones, with around nine tenths occurring only once. Sequencing was performed on PBMCs. These receptors came from a man between 18 and 35 years old in good health and CMV-seronegative. CDR3s include the opening cysteine and the closing phenylalanine or tryptophan. Fields, in order: J gene, V gene, CDR3 protein.

>TRBJ2-2|TRBV10-3
CAISDGTGGGTGELFF
>TRBJ1-2|TRBV28
CASSGRDHHGYTF
>TRBJ2-5|TRBV4-2
CASSQEIGLGGETQYF
>TRBJ2-2|TRBV2
CASSLMRGVVGELFF
>TRBJ2-1|TRBV5-1
CASSWPPGSSYNEQFF
>TRBJ1-2|TRBV9
CASSPRQGNVNGYTF
>TRBJ2-3|TRBV15
CATSTSRGTVRRTDTQYF
>TRBJ2-1|TRBV4-2
CASSRGRGSYNEQFF
>TRBJ2-7|TRBV4-1
CASSHGNRGRRDEQYF
>TRBJ1-2|TRBV5-6
CASSPGQYGYTF